This TCR beta chain was retrieved from a study of CD8 T cells in Susac syndrome. Study at large: Blood was drawn from Susac syndrome patients while they were therapy-naive, on corticosteroids, or on intravenous immunoglobulin alone.

Sequencing of TCR beta was performed on blood CD8+ and CD4+ T cells. cDNA came from roughly 0.53 to 1 ug RNA primed by random hexamers. An immunoSEQ multiplex PCR amplified TCR beta CDR3 over 54 Vbeta and 13 Jbeta. TCRdb re-analysed the immunoSEQ multiplex PCR reads in MiXCR, keeping a single row per CDR3 protein. There are about 190,000 distinct CDR3 sequences in the sample; under 97% occur only once, and approximately 0.1% lies in the top ten. Looked up from germline, CDR1 is SGHNT and CDR2 is YYREEE (reference sequence). V lost 1 base, J lost 5 bases, and 12 bases lay in between. This CDR3 spans 14 amino acids.

The sequenced sample consisted of CD4+ T cells from PBMCs. This sequence was found in a human donor with Susac syndrome. The chain combines TRBV5-4 with TRBJ2-5; weak D call: TRBD1 (6 bases). The CDR3 sequence: CASSLPGGQETQYF. In nucleotides, the CDR3 is TGTGCCAGCAGCTTGCCTGGGGGCCAGGAGACCCAGTACTTC.